These T cell receptor beta chains were read from a single sample in a study of vaccination and CD4 T cells after COVID-19. TCRdb reprocessed the PCR reads via MiXCR and lists one record per CDR3 protein. There are roughly 20,000 distinct CDR3 sequences in the sample; 62% occur only once, and 20% to 25% lies in the top ten. These receptors are not linked to any known antigen. This specimen was CD4+ T cells from blood, cultured in vitro, taken before SARS-CoV-2 vaccination. These receptors came from a human donor who received a COVID-19 vaccine. Each CDR3 is given with its conserved first and last residue. Each record gives: clone size, D gene, J gene, V gene, CDR3 DNA, CDR3 protein. The D gene is left open where the match is weak. Size is stated for part of the rows, as once, few or many counts, or as a class when the clone is expanded.

clone size: NA
D gene: TRBD1
J gene: TRBJ2-6
V gene: TRBV30
CDR3 DNA: TGTGCCTGGAGAGTCCGGGACAGGGTCTTAGCTGGGGCCAACGTCCTGACTTTC
CDR3 protein: CAWRVRDRVLAGANVLTF

clone size: few
D gene: TRBD1
J gene: TRBJ2-7
V gene: TRBV27
CDR3 DNA: TGTGCCAGCAGGCCCGGGACAGGGGCCTTTCGGGCGTACTTC
CDR3 protein: CASRPGTGAFRAYF

clone size: NA
D gene: TRBD2
J gene: TRBJ2-2
V gene: TRBV20-1
CDR3 DNA: TGCAGTGCTAGAGGTCGCCAGAAGCGGGGGGGCTACACCGGGGAGCTGTTTTTT
CDR3 protein: CSARGRQKRGGYTGELFF

clone size: few
D gene: TRBD2
J gene: TRBJ2-7
V gene: TRBV20-1
CDR3 DNA: TGCAGTGCTAGAAGGCGGGGGGGCTCCTACGAGCAGTACTTC
CDR3 protein: CSARRRGGSYEQYF

clone size: medium-sized
D gene: TRBD1
J gene: TRBJ2-7
V gene: TRBV30
CDR3 DNA: TGTGCCTGGAGTTTCGGGGACAGCTCCTACGAGCAGTACTTC
CDR3 protein: CAWSFGDSSYEQYF

clone size: NA
D gene: NA
J gene: TRBJ1-1
V gene: TRBV5-1
CDR3 DNA: TGCGCCAGCAGCTTCGGGGATGAGGGGGCTGAAGCTTTCTTT
CDR3 protein: CASSFGDEGAEAFF

clone size: NA
D gene: TRBD2
J gene: TRBJ2-3
V gene: TRBV7-8
CDR3 DNA: TGTGCCAGCAGCTTTAGCGGGGGGGCCACAGATACGCAGTATTTT
CDR3 protein: CASSFSGGATDTQYF

clone size: NA
D gene: TRBD1
J gene: TRBJ1-6
V gene: TRBV6-1
CDR3 DNA: TGTGCCAGCAGTACCCGGACAGGGGGCGGTAATTCACCCCTCCACTTT
CDR3 protein: CASSTRTGGGNSPLHF

clone size: NA
D gene: TRBD1
J gene: TRBJ1-5
V gene: TRBV7-8
CDR3 DNA: TGTGCCAGCAGCTTAACCACAGGGGGATTGAATCAGCCCCAGCATTTT
CDR3 protein: CASSLTTGGLNQPQHF

clone size: NA
D gene: NA
J gene: TRBJ1-2
V gene: TRBV25-1
CDR3 DNA: TGTGCCAGCAGGGAGCAGGGAAACTATGGCTACACCTTC
CDR3 protein: CASREQGNYGYTF

clone size: few
D gene: NA
J gene: TRBJ2-3
V gene: TRBV15
CDR3 DNA: TGTGCCACCAGCAGAGCGGGGACTTTCACTAGCACAGATACGCAGTATTTT
CDR3 protein: CATSRAGTFTSTDTQYF